This TCR beta chain was found in a study of T cells after somatic rescue of genetic block. Using immunoSEQ multiplex PCR, the repertoire was profiled, and TCRdb retains in-frame clones only, with some absent. The sample has 110,000 or so clones, around nine tenths seen once; the top ten hold about 1.5%. The material sequenced was peripheral blood mononuclear cells (PBMCs). This clonotype was sampled from a woman younger than 35.

CDR3 in DNA: TGTGCCAGCAACGGTAGGGGGTTAGGGACCCAGTACTTC. Encoded protein: CASNGRGLGTQYF. V usage is TRBV11-3 and J usage is TRBJ2-5; perhaps TRBD1 as D (6 bases). Per germline, CDR1 SGHNT and CDR2 YENEEA. The CDR3 sequence is 13 residues long. Trimming stripped 7 bases from V and 7 bases from J, with 16 bases between.